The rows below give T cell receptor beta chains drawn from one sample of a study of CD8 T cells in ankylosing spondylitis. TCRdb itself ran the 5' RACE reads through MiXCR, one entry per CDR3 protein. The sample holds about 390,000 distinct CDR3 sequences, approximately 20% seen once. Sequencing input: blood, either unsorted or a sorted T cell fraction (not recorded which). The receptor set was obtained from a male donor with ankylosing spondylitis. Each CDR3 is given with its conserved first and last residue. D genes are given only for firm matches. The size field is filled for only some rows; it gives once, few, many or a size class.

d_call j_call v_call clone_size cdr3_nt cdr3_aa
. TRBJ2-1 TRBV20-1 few TGCAGTGCTAGAAGGCGGGACGTGTACAATGAGCAGTTCTTC CSARRRDVYNEQFF
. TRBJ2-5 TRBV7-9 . TGTGCCAGCAGCTTAGAGGGGTCCTCCGGGGGAGAGACCCAGTACTTC CASSLEGSSGGETQYF
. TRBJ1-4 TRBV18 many TGTGCCAGCTCCCCGAGGGGCGAAAAACTGTTTTTT CASSPRGEKLFF
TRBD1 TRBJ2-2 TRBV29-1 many TGCAGCGCGAGAGGGGACAGAGACACCGGGGAGCTGTTTTTT CSARGDRDTGELFF
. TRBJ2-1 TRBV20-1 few TGCAGTGCTAGCCGGGACTGGAAACATGAGCAGTTCTTC CSASRDWKHEQFF
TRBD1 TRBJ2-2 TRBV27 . TGTGCCAGCAGTTTATCGCCTACAGGGGCCGGGGAGCTGTTTTTT CASSLSPTGAGELFF
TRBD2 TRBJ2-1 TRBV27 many TGTGCCAGCAGTCTAAAACTCTTAGCGGGAACGACGTACAATGAGCAGTTCTTC CASSLKLLAGTTYNEQFF
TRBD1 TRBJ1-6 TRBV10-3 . TGTGCCATCAGTCGACAGGGAAACAATTCACCCCTCCACTTT CAISRQGNNSPLHF
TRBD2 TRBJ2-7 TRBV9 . TGTGCCAGCAGCGTTAGACCGGGACTAACCTACGAGCAGTACTTC CASSVRPGLTYEQYF
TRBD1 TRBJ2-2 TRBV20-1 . TGCAGTGCCATGCAGGGACAGGGCGCCGGGGAGCTGTTTTTT CSAMQGQGAGELFF
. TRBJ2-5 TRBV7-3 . TGTGCCAGCAGCTTAAACGCAGGGGCGGGAGAGACCCAGTACTTC CASSLNAGAGETQYF
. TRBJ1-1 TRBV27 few TGTGCCAGCAGTTCCCTTAGCAACACTGAAGCTTTCTTT CASSSLSNTEAFF
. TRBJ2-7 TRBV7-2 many TGTGCCAGCAGCTTAGATTCCGGTGGCAGGGATTTGGAGTACTTC CASSLDSGGRDLEYF
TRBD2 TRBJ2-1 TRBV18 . TGTGCCAGCTCACCTCCGGGACTAGCGGTGGATGAGCAGTTCTTC CASSPPGLAVDEQFF
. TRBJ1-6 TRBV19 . TGTGCCAGTAGTATACTGGACGGGCATAATTCACCCCTCCACTTT CASSILDGHNSPLHF
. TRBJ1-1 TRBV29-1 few TGCAGCGTTGCGCCCTACACTGAAGCTTTCTTT CSVAPYTEAFF
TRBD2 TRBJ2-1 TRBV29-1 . TGCAGCGTAGTAGCGGGGACCACCTACAATGAGCAGTTCTTC CSVVAGTTYNEQFF
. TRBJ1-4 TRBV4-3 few TGCGCCAGCAGCCAAGATCCGCCCCCGGGACGTCTGTTTTTT CASSQDPPPGRLFF
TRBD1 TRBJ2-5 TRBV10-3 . TGTGCCATCAGTGACCCACAGGGGCTTGAAGAGACCCAGTACTTC CAISDPQGLEETQYF
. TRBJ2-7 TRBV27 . TGTGCCAGCAGTCCCCGGCGTAGCGGCTACGAGCAGTACTTC CASSPRRSGYEQYF
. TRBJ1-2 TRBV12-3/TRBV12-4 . TGTGCCAGCAGTGCAATGGGACCTAACTATGGCTACACCTTC CASSAMGPNYGYTF
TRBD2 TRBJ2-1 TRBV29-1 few TGCAGCGCGTTGAGGACTAGCGGTTCCATCCGTATCTCCTACAATGAGCAGTTCTTC CSALRTSGSIRISYNEQFF
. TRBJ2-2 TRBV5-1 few TGCGCCAGCAGTCTGCTAGAGCAAAACACCGGGGAGCTGTTTTTT CASSLLEQNTGELFF
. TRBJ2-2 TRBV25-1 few TGTGCCAGCAGTGAATTCGGGAACACCGGGGAGCTGTTTTTT CASSEFGNTGELFF
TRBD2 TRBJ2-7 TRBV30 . TGTGCCGGGACTAGCGGGAGTTACGAGCAGTACTTC CAGTSGSYEQYF
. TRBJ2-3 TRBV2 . TGTGCCAGCAGTAAACGAATAAGCACAGATACGCAGTATTTT CASSKRISTDTQYF
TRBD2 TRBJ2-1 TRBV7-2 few TGTGCCAGCAGCTTCCTTACTAGCGGGGGTTACTACAATGAGCAGTTCTTC CASSFLTSGGYYNEQFF
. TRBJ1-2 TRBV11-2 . TGTGCCAGCAGCTTACGGGCGTGGGGCTACACCTTC CASSLRAWGYTF
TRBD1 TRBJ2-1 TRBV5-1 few TGCGCCAGCAGCGGTAACAGGGGTGTAAATGAGCAGTTCTTC CASSGNRGVNEQFF
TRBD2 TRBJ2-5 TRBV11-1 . TGTGCCAGCAGCCCCAAGCGGGGGTGGCAAGAGACCCAGTACTTC CASSPKRGWQETQYF
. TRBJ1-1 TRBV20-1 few TGCAGTGCTAGAGATTCGGTTGGGAACACTGAAGCTTTCTTT CSARDSVGNTEAFF
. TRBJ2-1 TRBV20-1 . TGCAGTGCTAGAGATCATACATACAATGAGCAGTTCTTC CSARDHTYNEQFF
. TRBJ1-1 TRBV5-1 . TGCGCCAGCAGCTTGTTTGCAGAAATGACCGAAGCTTTCTTT CASSLFAEMTEAFF
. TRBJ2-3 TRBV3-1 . TGTGCCAGCAGCCAATTGCGCGGAGGGGGAGATACGCAGTATTTT CASSQLRGGGDTQYF
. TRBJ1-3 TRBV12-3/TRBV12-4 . TGTGCCAGCAGCCTCGGACGGATCCCCATATATTTT CASSLGRIPIYF
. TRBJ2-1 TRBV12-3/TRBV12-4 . TGTGCCAGCAGTTTGACACTTAGCTCCTACAATGAGCAGTTCTTC CASSLTLSSYNEQFF
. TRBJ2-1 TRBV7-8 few TGTGCCAGCAGCTTAGGAGGGCTAGGCCTCTACAATGAGCAGTTCTTC CASSLGGLGLYNEQFF
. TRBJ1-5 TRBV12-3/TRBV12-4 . TGTGCCAGCAGTCAGGACAGCTCGGACCAGCCCCAGCATTTT CASSQDSSDQPQHF
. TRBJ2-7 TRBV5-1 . TGCGCCAGCAGCTTGTCATACAGGGAGTACGAGCAGTACTTC CASSLSYREYEQYF
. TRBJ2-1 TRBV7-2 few TGTGCCAGCAGCTATGGACCGAGCAATGAGCAGTTCTTC CASSYGPSNEQFF
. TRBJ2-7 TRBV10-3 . TGTGCCATCGGAGAACGGGGTAACTACGAGCAGTACTTC CAIGERGNYEQYF
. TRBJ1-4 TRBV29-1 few TGCAGCGTGAACTCCGGGGGTAATGAAAAACTGTTTTTT CSVNSGGNEKLFF
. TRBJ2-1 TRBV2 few TGTGCCAGCACTCGCGGGCGCTCCTACAATGAGCAGTTCTTC CASTRGRSYNEQFF
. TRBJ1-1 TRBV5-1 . TGCGCCAGCAGCTTGGCCGCGTCGACGACTGAAGCTTTCTTT CASSLAASTTEAFF
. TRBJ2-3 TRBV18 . TGTGCCAGCTCCCCCCGGGACATATCCACAGATACGCAGTATTTT CASSPRDISTDTQYF
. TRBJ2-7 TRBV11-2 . TGTGCCAGCAGCTTATCAGGAGGAAGAAGCTCCTACGAGCAGTACTTC CASSLSGGRSSYEQYF
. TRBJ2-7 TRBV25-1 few TGTGCCAGCAGTGCGGGGCGAGGCGAGCAGTACTTC CASSAGRGEQYF
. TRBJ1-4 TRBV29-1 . TGCAGCGTTGAGGGCTGGAGGGGGAAACTGTTTTTT CSVEGWRGKLFF
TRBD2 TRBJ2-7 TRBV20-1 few TGCAGTGCTAGAGACCCCTCGGGTAGCGGGAGTCTCTACGAGCAGTACTTC CSARDPSGSGSLYEQYF
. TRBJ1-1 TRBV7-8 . TGTGCCAGCAGCTTAGCTGCAGAGTTGAACACTGAAGCTTTCTTT CASSLAAELNTEAFF
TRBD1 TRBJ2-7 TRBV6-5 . TGTGCCAGCAGTTCGGACAGGGAACGGTACGAGCAGTACTTC CASSSDRERYEQYF
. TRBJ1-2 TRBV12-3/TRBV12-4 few TGTGCCAGCAGTTTAATGGCAGAAATATATGGCTACACCTTC CASSLMAEIYGYTF
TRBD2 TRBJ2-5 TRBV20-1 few TGCAGTGCTCCGACTAGCGGGAGTTGGGAGACCCAGTACTTC CSAPTSGSWETQYF
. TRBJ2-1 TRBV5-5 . TGTGCCAGCAGCTTGCTATTGGGTGGAGATGAGCAGTTCTTC CASSLLLGGDEQFF
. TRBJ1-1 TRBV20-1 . TGCAGTGCTAGAGATTCCGGTTCACAGGGAGGTTTAACGGTCACTGAAGCTTTCTTT CSARDSGSQGGLTVTEAFF
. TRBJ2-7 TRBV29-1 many TGCAGCGTCGAGGTTGAGGTGAGCTACGAGCAGTACTTC CSVEVEVSYEQYF
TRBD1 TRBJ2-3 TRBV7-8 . TGTGCCAGCAGCTGGACAGGGGGCCGCGATACGCAGTATTTT CASSWTGGRDTQYF